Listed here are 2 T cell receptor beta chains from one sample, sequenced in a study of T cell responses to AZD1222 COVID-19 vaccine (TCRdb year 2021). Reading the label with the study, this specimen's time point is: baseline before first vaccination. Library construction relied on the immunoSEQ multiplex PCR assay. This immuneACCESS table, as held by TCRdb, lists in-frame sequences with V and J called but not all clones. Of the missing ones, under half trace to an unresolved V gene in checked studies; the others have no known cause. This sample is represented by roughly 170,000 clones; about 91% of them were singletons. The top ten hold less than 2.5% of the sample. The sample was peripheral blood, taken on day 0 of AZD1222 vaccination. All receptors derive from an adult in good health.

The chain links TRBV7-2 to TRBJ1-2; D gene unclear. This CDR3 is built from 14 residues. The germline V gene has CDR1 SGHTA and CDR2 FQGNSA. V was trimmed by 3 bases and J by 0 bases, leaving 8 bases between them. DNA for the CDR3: TGTGCCAGCAGCTTGGGTCCTTCTAACTATGGCTACACCTTC. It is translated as CASSLGPSNYGYTF. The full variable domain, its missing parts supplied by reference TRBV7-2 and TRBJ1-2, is GAGVSQSPSNKVTEKGKDVELRCDPISGHTALYWYRQSLGQGLEFLIYFQGNSAPDKSGLPSDRFSAERTGGSVSTLTIQRTQQEDSAVYLCASSLGPSNYGYTFGSGTRLTVV.

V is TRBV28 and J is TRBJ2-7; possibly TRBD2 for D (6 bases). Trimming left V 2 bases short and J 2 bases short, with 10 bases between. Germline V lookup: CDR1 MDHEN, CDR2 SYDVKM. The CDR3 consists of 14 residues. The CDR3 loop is CASSLGGPPYEQYF. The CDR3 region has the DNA TGTGCCAGCAGTTTAGGAGGGCCTCCCTACGAGCAGTACTTC.